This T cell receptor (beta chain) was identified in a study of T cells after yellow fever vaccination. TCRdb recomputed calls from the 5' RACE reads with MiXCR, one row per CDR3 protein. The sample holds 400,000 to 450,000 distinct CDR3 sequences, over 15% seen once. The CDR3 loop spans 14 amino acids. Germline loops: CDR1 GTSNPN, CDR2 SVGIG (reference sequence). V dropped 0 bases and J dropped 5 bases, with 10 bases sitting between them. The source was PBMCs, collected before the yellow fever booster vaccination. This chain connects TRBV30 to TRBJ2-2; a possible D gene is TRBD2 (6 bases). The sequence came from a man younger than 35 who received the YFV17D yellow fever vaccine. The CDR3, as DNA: TGTGCCTGGAGTGTCGGGGGTGAGACCGGGGAGCTGTTTTTT. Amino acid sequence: CAWSVGGETGELFF.